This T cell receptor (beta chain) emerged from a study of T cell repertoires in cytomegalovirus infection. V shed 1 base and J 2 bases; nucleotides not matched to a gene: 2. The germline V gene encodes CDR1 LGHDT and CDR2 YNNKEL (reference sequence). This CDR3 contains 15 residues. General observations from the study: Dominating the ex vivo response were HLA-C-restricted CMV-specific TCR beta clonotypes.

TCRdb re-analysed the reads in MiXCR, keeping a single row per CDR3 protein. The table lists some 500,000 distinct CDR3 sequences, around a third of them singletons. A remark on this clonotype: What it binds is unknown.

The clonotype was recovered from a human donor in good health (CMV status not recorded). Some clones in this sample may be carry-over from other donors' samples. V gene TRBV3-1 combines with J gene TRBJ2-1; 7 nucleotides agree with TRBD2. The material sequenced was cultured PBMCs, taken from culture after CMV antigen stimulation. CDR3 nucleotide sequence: TGTGCCAGCAGCCAAGCGGCGGGAGCCTACAATGAGCAGTTCTTC. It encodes CASSQAAGAYNEQFF.